This paragraph covers one TCR beta chain sequence. Its antigen is not identified. This sample was taken from a study of shared clonotypes between healthy human individuals. Study overall: Per-donor plates numbered three CD4 naive, three CD4 memory, two CD8 naive and one CD8 memory. Study-wide results and limits: Around 5.3% of naive CD4 clonotypes were shared across several donors. Memory subsets generally showed lower estimated richness than naive subsets.

Clones were sequenced by immunoSEQ multiplex PCR, and TCRdb holds only the in-frame ones, with some missing. The sample consists of 2 million to 2.5 million clones, 85% to 95% of them appearing once. Among the donors, all were Caucasian adults who lived in Nashville, Tennessee. Deletions cut 1 base from V and 0 bases from J, with 20 bases between. There are 19 residues in the CDR3. Germline V gene sequence: CDR1 SGDLS, CDR2 YYNGEE. The sequencing sample was made of naive CD4+ T cells from PBMCs. Subset indicated: CD45RA+ positively selected. The TCR originated in a young man in good health. Some clones in this sample may be carry-over from other donors' samples. The V and J genes are TRBV9 and TRBJ2-1; TRBD1 might be the D (6 bases). This CDR3 is CASSVHTTTGSGSYNEQFF. The CDR3 DNA reads as TGTGCCAGCAGCGTACATACAACTACAGGGTCGGGCTCCTACAATGAGCAGTTCTTC.